These 32 T cell receptor beta chains were sequenced from one sample in a study of human T cells and chemical hapten exposure. Using its own MiXCR run on the RACE reads, TCRdb lists one record per CDR3 protein. In the table there are around 160,000 distinct CDR3 sequences, about 14% of which are singletons. The time point is: patch test 1, 2 weeks after DPC sensitization. Noted treatment: therapeutic diphenylcyclopropenone sensitization with weekly scalp DPC. The sample here was whole blood, taken in connection with sensitization to the hapten diphenylcyclopropenone (DPC). The receptors originated from a woman aged 30 to 39 with alopecia areata. Some clones in this sample may be carry-over from other donors' samples.

This clonotype was detected ten times or more. This chain connects TRBV27 to TRBJ1-6; unclear D gene. The germline V gene has CDR1 MNHEY and CDR2 SMNVEV (reference sequence). This CDR3 comprises 12 residues. V lost 5 bases to trimming and J lost 15 bases, with 14 bases between them. The CDR3 region has the DNA TGTGCCAGCAGTCCGTCGCCGGGGTACCTCCACTTT. The encoded protein is CASSPSPGYLHF.

This clonotype occurred a few times. This rearrangement joins TRBV9 to TRBJ2-7; 10 nucleotides line up with TRBD1. V dropped 2 bases and J dropped 4; count of bases not matched to a gene: 6. This CDR3 has 15 amino acids. CDR1 SGDLS and CDR2 YYNGEE come from the germline V gene. The CDR3 sequence: CASSVGTGASYEQYF. CDR3 DNA sequence: TGTGCCAGCAGCGTTGGGACAGGGGCATCATACGAGCAGTACTTC.

This chain links TRBV12-3 or TRBV12-4 with TRBJ2-3; weak D call: TRBD2 (6 bases). The CDR3 contains 15 residues. The V end lost 5 bases, the J end lost 1 base, and 13 bases lay between the germline ends. The CDR3 spells CASSPRAGRTDTQYF. As DNA, the CDR3 is TGTGCCAGCAGTCCCCGGGCGGGACGCACAGATACGCAGTATTTT.

This clonotype occurred a few times. CDR3 sequence: CASSLKAGGSADTQYF. The CDR3 nucleotides read TGCGCCAGCAGCTTGAAGGCGGGAGGGTCCGCAGATACGCAGTATTTT. The chain couples TRBV5-1 to TRBJ2-3, with 9 nucleotides matching TRBD2. The trim removed 1 base at V and 4 bases at J, leaving 7 bases unmatched. Germline CDR1 and CDR2: SGHRS and YFSETQ. This CDR3 has 16 amino acids.

The chain employs TRBV5-4 and TRBJ2-1, with 10 bases aligning to TRBD2. CDR1 and CDR2 from the germline V gene are SGHNT and YYREEE (reference sequence). The CDR3 consists of 15 residues. V dropped 4 bases and J dropped 10; count of bases not matched to a gene: 11. CDR3 loop: CASSPPSGRALEQFF. In DNA form, the CDR3 reads TGTGCCAGCAGCCCTCCTAGCGGGAGAGCCCTGGAGCAGTTCTTC.

At least ten counts were recorded for this clonotype. The CDR3 nucleotides read TGTGCCAGCAGTTACGGGACAGGAACTGGGGCCAACGTCCTGACTTTC. It specifies CASSYGTGTGANVLTF. The rearrangement links TRBV6-5 to TRBJ2-6, with 8 bases that match TRBD1. CDR3 length equals 16 residues. Germline V lookup: CDR1 MNHEY, CDR2 SVGAGI. Trimming cost V 2 bases and J 2 bases; bases outside gene matches: 2.

This clonotype was observed a few times. V gene TRBV4-2 combines with J gene TRBJ1-3, with 7 bases lining up with TRBD1. V was clipped by 1 base and J by 1 base; unmatched bases: 10. The CDR3 loop spans 18 amino acids. CDR1 is LGHNA and CDR2 is YNFKEQ in the germline V gene. CDR3 in amino acids: CASSQVSTGVDSGNTIYF. The CDR3 coding sequence is TGTGCCAGCAGCCAAGTTTCCACAGGGGTGGATTCTGGAAACACCATATATTTT.

This clonotype was seen repeatedly, ten times or more. The chain has TRBV6-2 or TRBV6-3 and TRBJ1-1, with D perhaps matching TRBD1 (5 bases). The germline CDR1 and CDR2 sequences are MNHEY and SVGEGT. The germline V and J ends were trimmed by 2 bases and 1 base, with 5 bases remaining between them. The CDR3 consists of 13 residues. Here the CDR3 DNA reads TGTGCCAGCAGTTACCAGGGGAACACTGAAGCTTTCTTT. As protein: CASSYQGNTEAFF.

The chain has TRBV2 and TRBJ1-1, with 8 nucleotides matching TRBD1. Germline values: CDR1 SNHLY, CDR2 FYNNEI. The CDR3 extends over 13 amino acids. J lost 4 bases, V lost 4 bases, and 2 bases had no gene match. The CDR3 loop is CASSGTGGTEAFF. The CDR3 DNA is TGTGCCAGCAGTGGAACAGGGGGCACTGAAGCTTTCTTT.

The chain links TRBV18 to TRBJ1-5, with D perhaps matching TRBD1 (6 bases). Germline values: CDR1 KGHSH, CDR2 LQKENI. V dropped 2 bases and J dropped 6 bases, with 17 bases sitting between them. This CDR3 is built from 16 residues. The chain's CDR3 is CASSPNEGGFTQPQHF. DNA for the CDR3: TGTGCCAGCTCACCAAACGAGGGGGGATTTACTCAGCCCCAGCATTTT.

The V gene is TRBV20-1, the J gene TRBJ1-1; tentatively, D is TRBD1 (5 bases). V dropped 5 bases and J dropped 6 bases, with 13 bases sitting between them. Germline CDR1 is DFQATT and CDR2 is SNEGSKA (reference sequence). The CDR3 runs to 12 residues. The CDR3 loop reads CSAVRGVSEAFF. CDR3 bases: TGCAGTGCTGTACGGGGGGTCTCTGAAGCTTTCTTT.

This clonotype has a count of ten or more. The CDR3 region is CASSDTSGTYEQYF. DNA for the CDR3: TGTGCCAGCTCGGACACTAGCGGCACCTACGAGCAGTACTTC. V is TRBV18 and J is TRBJ2-7; 8 nucleotides match TRBD2. CDR3 length: 14 amino acids. Germline trimming cut 6 bases from V and 2 bases from J; bases unmatched to any gene: 6. The germline V gene encodes CDR1 KGHSH and CDR2 LQKENI.

V and J are TRBV7-2 and TRBJ2-1; D is ambiguous. Germline values: CDR1 SGHTA, CDR2 FQGNSA. V was clipped by 2 bases and J by 12 bases, with 14 bases between them. The CDR3 loop spans 13 amino acids. The CDR3, as DNA: TGTGCCAGCAGCTTATATGTGGAAACGTGGCAGTTCTTC. Translation gives CASSLYVETWQFF.

This chain uses TRBV5-1 with TRBJ2-4, with 9 bases matching TRBD1. Trimming removed 4 bases from V and 8 bases from J; junction bases left unmatched: 7. In germline, CDR1 is SGHRS, CDR2 YFSETQ. The CDR3 sequence is 14 residues long. As DNA, the CDR3 is TGCGCCAGCAGCCCGGGACAGGGCAAGGACATTCAGTACTTC. It encodes CASSPGQGKDIQYF.

The chain couples TRBV3-1 to TRBJ1-5; 7 nucleotides align to TRBD1. The CDR3 is 14 residues long. Per germline, CDR1 LGHDT and CDR2 YNNKEL (reference sequence). V lost 6 bases and J lost 4; bases outside the gene matches: 6. The CDR3 protein is CASSRQGPNQPQHF. DNA of the CDR3: TGTGCCAGCAGTCGACAGGGACCTAATCAGCCCCAGCATTTT.

This clonotype was recorded many times. The chain couples TRBV6-5 to TRBJ1-1; the D is unclear. The CDR3 length is 13 residues. Germline V gene lookup returns CDR1 MNHEY and CDR2 SVGAGI. With 6 bases removed from V and 1 base from J, the gap between germline ends came to 9 bases. DNA for the CDR3: TGTGCCAGCAGCCGACCCTGGAACACTGAAGCTTTCTTT. Translating gives CASSRPWNTEAFF.

This clonotype was observed a few times. The chain is built from TRBV29-1 and TRBJ2-5; D remains ambiguous. Trimming shortened V by 0 bases and J by 0 bases, and 5 bases separated the two germline ends. The CDR3 covers 13 residues. Germline V lookup: CDR1 SQVTM, CDR2 ANQGSEA. The CDR3 sequence is CSVEEQDQETQYF. In DNA, the CDR3 is TGCAGCGTTGAAGAACAAGACCAAGAGACCCAGTACTTC.

The rearrangement uses TRBV11-2 and TRBJ2-5, with D unclear. Germline V gene data show CDR1 as SGHAT and CDR2 as FQNNGV. V lost 5 bases to trimming and J lost 3 bases, with 7 bases between them. CDR3 length: 12 residues. Written as DNA, the CDR3 is TGTGCCAGCAGCATCCGGGAAGAGACCCAGTACTTC. Translation gives CASSIREETQYF.

The chain recombines TRBV11-2 with TRBJ1-2, with a tentative D call TRBD1 (5 bases). There are 13 residues in the CDR3. V lost 4 bases and J 8 bases, leaving 14 bases between the germline ends. The germline V gene encodes CDR1 SGHAT and CDR2 FQNNGV. The DNA of the CDR3 is TGTGCCAGCAGCTCCCAGCGGGGCAACGGCTACACCTTC. It codes for CASSSQRGNGYTF.

The chain carries TRBV7-8 and TRBJ2-3, with D perhaps TRBD1 (6 bases). Per the germline V gene, CDR1 is SGHVS and CDR2 is FQNEAQ. V was clipped by 1 base and J by 2 bases, with 16 bases between them. The CDR3 sequence is 17 residues long. Here the CDR3 DNA reads TGTGCCAGCAGCTTAGGGGGGCCGGTATTTAACACAGATACGCAGTATTTT. Translating gives CASSLGGPVFNTDTQYF.

This clonotype has more than one count but fewer than ten. CDR3 sequence reads: CASTGTTTPDTQYF. The CDR3 coding sequence is TGTGCCAGCACCGGGACTACAACACCAGATACGCAGTATTTT. This chain links TRBV6-5 with TRBJ2-3; 7 positions match TRBD2. Germline CDR1 MNHEY, CDR2 SVGAGI. The CDR3 has 14 residues. The junction had 8 bases not matched to a gene; V was cut back by 7 bases and J by 4 bases.

To note about this clonotype: This clone may be a read error of a much larger clone one base away. V and J are TRBV28 and TRBJ2-7, with a weak D call TRBD1 (5 bases). CDR1 MDHEN and CDR2 SYDVKM come from the germline V gene. This CDR3 is built from 14 residues. The CDR3 bases are TGTGCCAGCGGTTTATCCAGGCAGGGCTACGAGCAGTACTTC. Encoded protein: CASGLSRQGYEQYF. Full variable domain (remainder filled in from reference TRBV28 and TRBJ2-7): DVKVTQSSRYLVKRTGEKVFLECVQDMDHENMFWYRQDPGLGLRLIYFSYDVKMKEKGDIPEGYSVSREKKERFSLILESASTNQTSMYLCASGLSRQGYEQYFGPGTRLTVT.

This clonotype was counted ten times or more. V and J are TRBV6-1 and TRBJ1-1, with 7 bases matching TRBD1. Unmatched junction bases numbered 9, after V lost 9 bases and J lost 5 bases. CDR3 size: 13 residues. Germline CDR1 MNHNS, CDR2 SASEGT. The CDR3 nucleotides are TGTGCCAGTAGGGACAGCCGCGGAACTGAAGCTTTCTTT. The encoded protein is CASRDSRGTEAFF.

This clonotype occurred many times. The V gene is TRBV29-1, the J gene TRBJ1-6; D not certain. The CDR3 is 13 residues long. Germline V gives CDR1 SQVTM, CDR2 ANQGSEA. V was pared by 4 bases and J by 2 bases, with 6 bases between. In DNA form, the CDR3 reads TGCAGCGTTGCGTGGACCTATAATTCACCCCTCCACTTT. Translating it yields CSVAWTYNSPLHF.

This chain uses TRBV12-3 or TRBV12-4 with TRBJ2-1, with TRBD2 matching over 11 bases. There are 19 residues in the CDR3. V shed 2 bases, J shed 7 bases, and the junction held 16 bases outside the gene matches. CDR3 amino acids: CASSLRFPSGGFLRNEQFF. In DNA, the CDR3 is TGTGCCAGCAGTTTACGATTCCCTAGCGGGGGGTTTCTTCGGAATGAGCAGTTCTTC.

This clonotype came up a few times. The chain has TRBV7-9 and TRBJ1-1; no clear D gene. Trimming took 1 base from V and 1 from J, leaving 7 bases between them. The CDR3 is 14 residues long. Germline values: CDR1 SEHNR, CDR2 FQNEAQ (reference sequence). The CDR3 reads CASSLDAGNTEAFF. CDR3 nucleotides: TGTGCCAGCAGCTTAGATGCGGGGAACACTGAAGCTTTCTTT.

V gene TRBV20-1 combines with J gene TRBJ1-4; tentative D call: TRBD1 (5 bases). Trimming took 3 bases from V and 12 from J, leaving 17 bases between them. The CDR3 covers 13 residues. Germline loops: CDR1 DFQATT, CDR2 SNEGSKA (reference sequence). The CDR3: CSARPTARDELFF. The CDR3 coding sequence is TGCAGTGCTAGGCCGACAGCTAGGGATGAACTGTTTTTT.

The chain links TRBV28 to TRBJ1-1; D is unclear. The CDR3 covers 12 residues. Per germline, CDR1 MDHEN and CDR2 SYDVKM. Trimming removed 7 bases at V and 1 base at J, with 7 bases between. The CDR3 coding sequence is TGTGCCAGCATCTCCGCGAACACTGAAGCTTTCTTT. Its translation is CASISANTEAFF.

In its sample, this clonotype was seen a few times. The CDR3 nucleotides are TGTGCCAGCATGGGAGCAGGGCCCGCCGGGGAGCTGTTTTTT. Encoded protein: CASMGAGPAGELFF. The rearrangement links TRBV6-2 or TRBV6-3 to TRBJ2-2; D could derive from TRBD1 or TRBD2 (5 bases each). This CDR3 has 14 amino acids. The V and J ends lost 7 bases and 6 bases respectively, with 15 bases between them. Germline V lookup: CDR1 MNHEY, CDR2 SVGEGT.

This clonotype occurred a few times. The genes are TRBV7-2 and TRBJ2-2; D not certain. Germline V CDR1 and CDR2: SGHTA, FQGNSA. CDR3 length equals 16 residues. The V end lost 2 bases, the J end lost 0 bases, and 10 bases lay between the germline ends. The DNA for the CDR3 is TGTGCCAGCAGCTTATGGCCGGGCGCGAACACCGGGGAGCTGTTTTTT. It codes for CASSLWPGANTGELFF.

This chain joins TRBV6-5 and TRBJ1-4; no definite D call. V lost 2 bases and J lost 4, with 14 bases in between. Germline values: CDR1 MNHEY, CDR2 SVGAGI. The CDR3 covers 16 residues. The CDR3 region is CASSYEHRAFNEKLFF. DNA of the CDR3: TGTGCCAGCAGTTACGAGCACAGAGCCTTTAATGAAAAACTGTTTTTT.

The genes are TRBV18 and TRBJ1-1, with a tentative D call TRBD1 (5 bases). Trimming shortened V by 3 bases and J by 6 bases, and 23 bases separated the two germline ends. The germline CDR1 and CDR2 sequences are KGHSH and LQKENI. The CDR3 extends over 17 amino acids. The CDR3 DNA follows: TGTGCCAGCTCACCCGGGACCCTCCCGGCCCGTAACTCTGAAGCTTTCTTT. This gives the protein CASSPGTLPARNSEAFF.